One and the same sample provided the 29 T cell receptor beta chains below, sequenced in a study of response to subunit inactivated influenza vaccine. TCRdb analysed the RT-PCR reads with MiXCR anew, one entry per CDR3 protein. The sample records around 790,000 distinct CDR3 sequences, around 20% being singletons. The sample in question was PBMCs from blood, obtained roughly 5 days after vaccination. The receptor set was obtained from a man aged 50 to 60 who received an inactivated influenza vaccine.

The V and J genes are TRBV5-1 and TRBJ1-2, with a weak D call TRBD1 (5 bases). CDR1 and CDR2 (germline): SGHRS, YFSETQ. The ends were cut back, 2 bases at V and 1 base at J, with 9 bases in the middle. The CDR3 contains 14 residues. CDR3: CASSLGELNYGYTF. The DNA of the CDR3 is TGCGCCAGCAGCTTAGGGGAGCTTAACTATGGCTACACCTTC.

Written as DNA, the CDR3 is TGCAGCGTTGAAGGGGACAGGGGGTTTAATGAGCAGTTCTTC. Amino acid sequence: CSVEGDRGFNEQFF. The V gene is TRBV29-1, the J gene TRBJ2-1; 11 positions agree with TRBD1. The germline V gene has CDR1 SQVTM and CDR2 ANQGSEA. The J segment lost 7 bases and the V segment lost 1 base, leaving 3 bases of the junction unmatched. This CDR3 is 14 amino acids long.

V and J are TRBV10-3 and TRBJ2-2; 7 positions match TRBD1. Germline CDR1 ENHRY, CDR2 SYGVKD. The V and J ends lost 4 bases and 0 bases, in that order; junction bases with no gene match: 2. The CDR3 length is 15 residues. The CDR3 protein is CAISGGTANTGELFF. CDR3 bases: TGTGCCATCAGTGGAGGGACAGCGAACACCGGGGAGCTGTTTTTT.

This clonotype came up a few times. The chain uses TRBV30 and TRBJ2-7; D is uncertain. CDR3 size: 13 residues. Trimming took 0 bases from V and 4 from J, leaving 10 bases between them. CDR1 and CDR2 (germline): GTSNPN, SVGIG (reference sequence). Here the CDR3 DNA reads TGTGCCTGGAGTGTCCCCGGCAGTTACGAGCAGTACTTC. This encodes CAWSVPGSYEQYF.

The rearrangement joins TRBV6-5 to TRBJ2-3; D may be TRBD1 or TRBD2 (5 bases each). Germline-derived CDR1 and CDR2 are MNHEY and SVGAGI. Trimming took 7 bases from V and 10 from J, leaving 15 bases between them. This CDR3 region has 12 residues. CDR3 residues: CASTGRGESQYF. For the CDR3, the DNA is TGTGCCAGCACCGGCCGAGGGGAATCGCAGTATTTT.

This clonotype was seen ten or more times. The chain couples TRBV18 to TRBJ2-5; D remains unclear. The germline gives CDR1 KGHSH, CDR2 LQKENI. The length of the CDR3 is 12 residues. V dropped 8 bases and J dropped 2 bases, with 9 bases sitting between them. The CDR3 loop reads CASSRSQETQYF. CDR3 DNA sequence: TGTGCCAGCAGCCGGAGTCAAGAGACCCAGTACTTC.

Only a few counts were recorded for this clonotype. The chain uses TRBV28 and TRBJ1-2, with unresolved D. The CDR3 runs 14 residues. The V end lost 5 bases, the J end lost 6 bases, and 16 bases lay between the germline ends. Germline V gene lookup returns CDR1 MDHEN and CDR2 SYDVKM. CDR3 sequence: CASSRDGTMNGYTF. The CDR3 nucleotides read TGTGCCAGCAGTAGAGACGGAACTATGAATGGCTACACCTTC.

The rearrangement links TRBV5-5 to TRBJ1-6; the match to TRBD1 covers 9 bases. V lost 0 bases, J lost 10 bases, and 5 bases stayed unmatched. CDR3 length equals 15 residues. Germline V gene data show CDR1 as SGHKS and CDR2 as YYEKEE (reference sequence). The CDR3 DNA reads TGTGCCAGCAGCTTGGCTTGGGACAGGGAGTCACCCCTCCACTTT. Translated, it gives CASSLAWDRESPLHF. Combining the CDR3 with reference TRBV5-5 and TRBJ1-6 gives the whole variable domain DAGVTQSPTHLIKTRGQQVTLRCSPISGHKSVSWYQQVLGQGPQFIFQYYEKEERGRGNFPDRFSARQFPNYSSELNVNALLLGDSALYLCASSLAWDRESPLHFGNGTRLTVT.

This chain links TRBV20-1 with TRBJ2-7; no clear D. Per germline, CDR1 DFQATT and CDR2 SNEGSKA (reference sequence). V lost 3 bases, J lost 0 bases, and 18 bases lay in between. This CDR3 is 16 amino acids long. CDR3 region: CSASPPRTLSSYEQYF. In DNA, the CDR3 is TGCAGTGCTAGTCCCCCCAGGACGTTGAGCTCCTACGAGCAGTACTTC.

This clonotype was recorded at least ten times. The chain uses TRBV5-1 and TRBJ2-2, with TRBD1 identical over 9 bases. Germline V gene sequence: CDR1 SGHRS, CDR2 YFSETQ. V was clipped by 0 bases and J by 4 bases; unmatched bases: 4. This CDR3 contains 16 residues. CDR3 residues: CASSLDGTGSTGELFF. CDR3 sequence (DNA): TGCGCCAGCAGCTTGGACGGGACAGGGAGCACCGGGGAGCTGTTTTTT. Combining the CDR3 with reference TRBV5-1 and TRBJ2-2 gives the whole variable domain KAGVTQTPRYLIKTRGQQVTLSCSPISGHRSVSWYQQTPGQGLQFLFEYFSETQRNKGNFPGRFSGRQFSNSRSEMNVSTLELGDSALYLCASSLDGTGSTGELFFGEGSRLTVL.

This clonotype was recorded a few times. The CDR3 region has the DNA TGCAGTGCTAGAGACGGGACAGTATACGAGCAGTACTTC. Amino acids: CSARDGTVYEQYF. The rearrangement joins TRBV20-1 to TRBJ2-7; the match to TRBD1 covers 7 bases. Germline assignment: CDR1 DFQATT and CDR2 SNEGSKA (reference sequence). J lost 4 bases, V lost 0 bases, and 3 bases had no gene match. The CDR3 spans 13 residues.

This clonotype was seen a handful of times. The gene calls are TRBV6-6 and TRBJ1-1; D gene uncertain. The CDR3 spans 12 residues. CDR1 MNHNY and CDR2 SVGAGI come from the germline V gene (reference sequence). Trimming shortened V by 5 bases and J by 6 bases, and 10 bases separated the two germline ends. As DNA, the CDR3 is TGTGCCAGCAGTAAGATTAGACCTGAAGCTTTCTTT. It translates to CASSKIRPEAFF.

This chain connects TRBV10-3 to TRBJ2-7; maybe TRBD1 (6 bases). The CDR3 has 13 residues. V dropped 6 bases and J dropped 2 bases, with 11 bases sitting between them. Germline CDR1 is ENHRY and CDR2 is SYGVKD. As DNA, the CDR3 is TGTGCCATCAGCCCAGGGGCTACCTACGAGCAGTACTTC. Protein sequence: CAISPGATYEQYF.

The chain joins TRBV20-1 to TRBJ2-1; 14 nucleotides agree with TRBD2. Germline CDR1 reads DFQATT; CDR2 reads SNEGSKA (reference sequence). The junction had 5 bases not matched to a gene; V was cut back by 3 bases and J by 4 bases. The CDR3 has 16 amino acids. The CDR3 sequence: CSASGTSGSIYNEQFF. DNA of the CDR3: TGCAGTGCTAGCGGGACTAGCGGGAGCATTTACAATGAGCAGTTCTTC.

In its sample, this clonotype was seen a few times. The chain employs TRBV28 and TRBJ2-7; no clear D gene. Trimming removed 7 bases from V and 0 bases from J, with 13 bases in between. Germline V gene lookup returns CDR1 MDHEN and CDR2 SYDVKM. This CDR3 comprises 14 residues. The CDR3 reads CASMPSAASYEQYF. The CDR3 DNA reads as TGTGCCAGCATGCCTTCGGCCGCCTCCTACGAGCAGTACTTC.

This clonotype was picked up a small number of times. The CDR3 loop reads CASALGQGRPLYF. CDR3 nucleotide sequence: TGTGCCAGCGCCTTAGGACAGGGGCGTCCTTTGTACTTC. The chain has TRBV12-3 or TRBV12-4 and TRBJ2-7, with TRBD1 identical over 9 bases. The CDR3 length is 13 residues. The J segment lost 12 bases and the V segment lost 8 bases, leaving 14 bases of the junction unmatched.

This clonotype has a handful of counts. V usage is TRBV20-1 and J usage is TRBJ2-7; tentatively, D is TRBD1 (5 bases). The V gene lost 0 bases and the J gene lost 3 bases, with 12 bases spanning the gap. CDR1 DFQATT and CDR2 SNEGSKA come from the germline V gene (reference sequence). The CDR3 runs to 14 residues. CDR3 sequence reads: CSARDFDRYYEQYF. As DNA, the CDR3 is TGCAGTGCTAGAGATTTCGACAGATACTACGAGCAGTACTTC.

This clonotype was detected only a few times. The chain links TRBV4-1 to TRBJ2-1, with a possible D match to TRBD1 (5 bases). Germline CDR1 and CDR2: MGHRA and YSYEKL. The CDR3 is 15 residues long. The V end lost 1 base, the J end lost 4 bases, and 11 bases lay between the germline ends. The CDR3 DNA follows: TGCGCCAGCAGCCAAGGTTTAAGGGGTTACAATGAGCAGTTCTTC. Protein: CASSQGLRGYNEQFF.

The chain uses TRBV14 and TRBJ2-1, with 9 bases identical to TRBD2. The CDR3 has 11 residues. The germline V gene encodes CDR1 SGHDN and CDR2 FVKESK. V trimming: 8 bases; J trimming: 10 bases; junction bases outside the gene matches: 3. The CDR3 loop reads CASAGTSEQFF. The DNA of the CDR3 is TGTGCCAGCGCCGGGACTAGCGAGCAGTTCTTC.

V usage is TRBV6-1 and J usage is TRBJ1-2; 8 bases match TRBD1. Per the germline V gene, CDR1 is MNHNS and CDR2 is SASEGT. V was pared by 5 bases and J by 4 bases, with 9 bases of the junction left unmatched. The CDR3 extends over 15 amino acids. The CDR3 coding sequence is TGTGCCAGCAGTCTCAGGGGGCGCGAGGGCTATGGCTACACCTTC. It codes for CASSLRGREGYGYTF.

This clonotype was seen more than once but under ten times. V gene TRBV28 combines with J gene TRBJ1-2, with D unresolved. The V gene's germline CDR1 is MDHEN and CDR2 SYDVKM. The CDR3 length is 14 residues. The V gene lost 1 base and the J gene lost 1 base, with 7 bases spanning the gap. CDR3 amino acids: CASSLYPVNYGYTF. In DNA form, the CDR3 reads TGTGCCAGCAGTTTATACCCGGTTAACTATGGCTACACCTTC.

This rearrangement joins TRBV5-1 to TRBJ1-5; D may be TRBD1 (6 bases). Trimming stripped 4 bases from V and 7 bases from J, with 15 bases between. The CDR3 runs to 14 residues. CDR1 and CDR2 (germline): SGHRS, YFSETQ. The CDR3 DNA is TGCGCCAGCAGCCCTGGAGGGGGGCGGCAGCCCCAGCATTTT. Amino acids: CASSPGGGRQPQHF.

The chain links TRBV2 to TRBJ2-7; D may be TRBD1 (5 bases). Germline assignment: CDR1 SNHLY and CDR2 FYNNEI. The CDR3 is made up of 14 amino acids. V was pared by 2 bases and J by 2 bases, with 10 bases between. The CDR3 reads CASSELPRAYEQYF. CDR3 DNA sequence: TGTGCCAGCAGTGAACTTCCCAGGGCCTACGAGCAGTACTTC.

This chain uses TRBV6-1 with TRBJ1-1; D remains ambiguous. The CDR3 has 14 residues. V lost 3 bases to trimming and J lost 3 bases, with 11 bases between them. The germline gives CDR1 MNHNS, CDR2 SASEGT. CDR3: CASSEQREDTEAFF. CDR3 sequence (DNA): TGTGCCAGCAGTGAGCAACGGGAGGACACTGAAGCTTTCTTT.

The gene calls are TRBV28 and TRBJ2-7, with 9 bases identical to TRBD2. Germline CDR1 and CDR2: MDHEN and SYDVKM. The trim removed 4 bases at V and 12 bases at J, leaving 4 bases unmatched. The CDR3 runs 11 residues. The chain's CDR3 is CASSYSGSLYF. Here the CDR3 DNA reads TGTGCCAGCAGTTATAGCGGGAGCCTGTACTTC.

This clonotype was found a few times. The CDR3 reads CAGGALVDVDTQYF. DNA of the CDR3: TGTGCCGGCGGGGCACTAGTAGATGTTGATACGCAGTATTTT. The genes are TRBV6-4 and TRBJ2-3, with a tentative D call TRBD2 (6 bases). The V gene's germline CDR1 is MRHNA and CDR2 SNTAGT. V shed 11 bases and J shed 6 bases, with 21 bases lying between them. This CDR3 is built from 14 residues.

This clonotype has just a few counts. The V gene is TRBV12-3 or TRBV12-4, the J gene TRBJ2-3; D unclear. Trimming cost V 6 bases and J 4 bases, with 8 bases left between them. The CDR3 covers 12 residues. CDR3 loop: CASSLHPDTQYF. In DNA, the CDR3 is TGTGCCAGCAGCCTCCACCCAGATACGCAGTATTTT.

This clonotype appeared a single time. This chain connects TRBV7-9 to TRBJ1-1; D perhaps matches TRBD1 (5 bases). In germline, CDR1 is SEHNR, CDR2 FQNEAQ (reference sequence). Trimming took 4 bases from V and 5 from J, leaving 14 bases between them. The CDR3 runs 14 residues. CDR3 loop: CASSSQGYYTEAFF. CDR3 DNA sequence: TGTGCCAGCAGCTCCCAGGGATATTATACTGAAGCTTTCTTT.

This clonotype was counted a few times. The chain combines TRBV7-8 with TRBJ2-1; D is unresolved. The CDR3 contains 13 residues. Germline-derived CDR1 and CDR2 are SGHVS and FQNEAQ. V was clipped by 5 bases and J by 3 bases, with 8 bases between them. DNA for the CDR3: TGTGCCAGCAGCGGGTACGGCTACAATGAGCAGTTCTTC. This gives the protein CASSGYGYNEQFF.